This T cell receptor beta chain was sequenced during a study of blood T cell repertoires in COVID-19. V lost 1 base to trimming and J lost 0 bases, with 9 bases between them. The CDR3 has 15 residues. CDR1 and CDR2 (germline): MGHDK, SYGVNS. The data were produced by immunoSEQ multiplex PCR, yet TCRdb's version contains in-frame clones alone and is incomplete. The table shows hundreds of thousands of clones, with roughly 87% occurring only once. The sample consisted of PBMCs or T cells enriched from blood (not recorded which). The chain joins TRBV25-1 to TRBJ1-2; TRBD1 might be the D (5 bases). The origin of this receptor is a woman aged 35 to 49 who had recovered from COVID-19. CDR3 nucleotides: TGTGCCAGCAGTGAATGGGGCGGAGCTAACTATGGCTACACCTTC. This gives the protein CASSEWGGANYGYTF.